This T cell receptor (beta chain) was obtained from a study of blood T cells in healthy people across ages. Points from the study as a whole: Observed TCR beta diversity per million T cells went down as age went up. This fall followed a roughly linear course with age. Researchers report that TCR beta diversity correlated strongly with naive T cell percentage.

Through a sample-barcoded 5' primer and a J-beta primer mix, a second PCR was run for roughly 7 to 12 cycles. A single record per CDR3 protein comes from TCRdb applying MiXCR to the 5' RACE reads. The sample comprises 710,000 or so distinct CDR3 sequences, roughly 32% of which are singletons, and 15% rests with the top ten. Turning to this clonotype: The antigen remains undetermined. A junction end diverges from the germline sequence, so it may reflect a read error.

The sample was blood. The sequence was obtained from a woman older than 75 in good health.

This CDR3 is CASSLREEAQYF. Here the CDR3 DNA reads TGTGCCAGCAGTTTGCGGGAAGAGGCCCAGTACTTC. The chain recombines TRBV12-3 or TRBV12-4 with TRBJ2-5, with TRBD2 as a possible D gene (6 bases). CDR3 length equals 12 residues.